This T cell receptor (beta chain) was identified in a study of blood T cell repertoires in COVID-19 (dated by TCRdb to 2020 to 2022). Regarding the complete study: Collaborator samples came from the United States, Italy and Spain and covered acute and convalescent phases of COVID-19. The prospective study material was composed of cDNA or gDNA derived from T cells, B-cell-depleted T cells, or PBMCs. The dataset comprised deeply sampled blood TCRbeta repertoires from subjects exposed to, actively infected with, or recovered from COVID-19. The repertoires were released in a freely available public database meant as a resource for research on the immune response to SARS-CoV-2. Samples were obtained from the ongoing ImmuneRACE study (first 160 participants) and from about 1,300 subjects provided by 6 global collaborators. A de-identified subject ID, COVID-19 status, age in years and sex were almost always included in the sample metadata. Where available, HLA class I and class II types were obtained from metadata supplied by the sample provider rather than from assay-based typing. Overall study outcomes, separate from this receptor: How much clinical and demographic metadata was included differed by source and by participant, and the metadata was provided uncurated.

TCRbeta CDR3 regions were amplified from genomic DNA using the immunoSEQ Assay, a bias-controlled multiplex PCR. The source study handled its data this way. The number of nucleated cells in each sample was estimated from the amplification of reference gene primers within the assay. To quantify the absolute abundance of each unique TCRbeta CDR3 rearrangement, sequence reads were collapsed and filtered. For each sample, productive Simpson clonality was calculated as the square root of Simpson's diversity index across productive rearrangements. This is the immuneACCESS table as TCRdb keeps it, with only in-frame sequences that have V and J called. A part of the clones is gone; compared with another copy, unresolved V genes explain less than half, and the rest is unexplained. That table is the source of V, J and clone size, and D and trimming were worked out from the DNA. The sample includes roughly 86,000 clones, with 91% observed a single time. Of the sample, over 1.5% falls within the top ten clones.

The collaborating institutions used their own protocols to collect whole blood in K2EDTA tubes. For TCRbeta analysis, collaborators shipped samples as frozen whole blood, isolated PBMCs, or DNA extracted from either of those sample types. Points on this clone: Its antigen is not yet known. No quality values exist for individual bases; no much larger clone is one base distant.

The germline V gene encodes CDR1 LNHNV and CDR2 YYDKDF (reference sequence). The CDR3 spans 14 residues, from the cysteine through the phenylalanine. Only CDR3 DNA is held: 42 bases, read in frame from base 1. V drops 0 bases and J drops 8 bases, leaving 13 bases in between. Sample: peripheral blood. The rearrangement joined TRBV15 to TRBJ1-2, with the D gene uncertain. The receptor's source is a woman in her forties or fifties in a cohort sampled during active COVID-19. The nucleotide sequence is given as TGTGCCACCAGCAGAGACAGGACTATCGGGGGCTACACCTTC. Its protein is CATSRDRTIGGYTF.